These T cell receptor beta chains were read from a single sample in a study of blood T cell repertoires in COVID-19. The protocol was immunoSEQ multiplex PCR, while the TCRdb copy is restricted to in-frame clones and leaves out a portion. This table holds some 290,000 clones, about nine tenths found once. The sample comprised peripheral blood. These receptors were taken from a woman aged 45-65 years who had recovered from COVID-19. The CDR3 runs from the conserved cysteine through the conserved F or W. A D gene is named only where the DNA matches it firmly. Where a row states a size, it is once, few, many or the class of an expanded clone; other rows omit it.

TRBV18	.	.	TRBJ1-2	CASSPPSNYGYTF	TGTGCCAGCTCACCCCCTTCTAACTATGGCTACACCTTC
TRBV20-1	TRBD2	.	TRBJ2-7	CSASGGRADYEQYF	TGCAGTGCTAGTGGCGGGAGGGCCGACTACGAGCAGTACTTC
TRBV9	.	.	TRBJ1-6	CASSVVGGDRSPLHF	TGTGCCAGCAGCGTGGTTGGGGGGGATCGTTCACCCCTCCACTTT
TRBV2	TRBD1	.	TRBJ2-2	CASRGQGANTGELFF	TGTGCCAGCAGGGGACAGGGAGCGAACACCGGGGAGCTGTTTTTT
TRBV18	TRBD1	.	TRBJ2-1	CASSLGQGAHEQFF	TGTGCCAGCTCACTAGGACAGGGGGCGCATGAGCAGTTCTTC
TRBV6-5	TRBD1	once	TRBJ1-1	CASSPDRGGTEAFF	TGTGCCAGCAGTCCGGACAGGGGGGGCACTGAAGCTTTCTTT
TRBV24-1	TRBD1	.	TRBJ1-5	CATSDPRDRADQPQHF	TGTGCCACCAGTGATCCCCGTGACAGGGCCGATCAGCCCCAGCATTTT
TRBV6-6	.	.	TRBJ1-2	CASSYSTSSLNYGYTF	TGTGCCAGCAGTTACTCAACATCCTCCCTTAACTATGGCTACACCTTC
TRBV7-2	.	.	TRBJ1-2	CASSLMGGYGYTF	TGTGCCAGCAGCTTAATGGGGGGTTATGGCTACACCTTC
TRBV28	TRBD1	.	TRBJ1-4	CASSGRDRRYEKLFF	TGTGCCAGCAGTGGGCGGGACAGGAGGTATGAAAAACTGTTTTTT
TRBV4-2	.	few	TRBJ1-5	CASSQDWDTAWQPQHF	TGTGCCAGCAGCCAGGATTGGGACACCGCTTGGCAGCCCCAGCATTTT
TRBV4-3	.	.	TRBJ1-1	CASSQDRRVRTEAFF	TGCGCCAGCAGCCAAGATAGGAGGGTAAGAACTGAAGCTTTCTTT
TRBV9	TRBD1	once	TRBJ2-1	CASSVAGQGSYNEQFF	TGTGCCAGCAGCGTAGCGGGACAGGGGTCCTACAATGAGCAGTTCTTC
TRBV18	.	.	TRBJ1-3	CASSLGTASHSTIYF	TGTGCCAGCTCACTCGGGACTGCCTCGCATAGCACCATATATTTT
TRBV7-8	.	.	TRBJ2-5	CASSPGETQYF	TGTGCCAGCAGCCCCGGAGAGACCCAGTACTTC
TRBV28	.	.	TRBJ2-5	CASRRRRAGETQYF	TGTGCCAGCAGGCGGCGGCGGGCTGGAGAGACCCAGTACTTC
TRBV4-2	TRBD1	.	TRBJ1-5	CASSQPEADRGQGTPQHF	TGTGCCAGCAGCCAACCCGAGGCGGACAGGGGGCAGGGGACGCCCCAGCATTTT
TRBV9	.	.	TRBJ2-5	CASGPRGGETQYF	TGTGCCAGCGGACCCAGGGGCGGGGAGACCCAGTACTTC
TRBV5-1	.	.	TRBJ2-7	CASRQDSALEYF	TGCGCCAGCAGACAGGACAGCGCCCTGGAGTACTTC
TRBV5-6	TRBD1	.	TRBJ1-5	CASSLAAGGSQPQHF	TGTGCCAGCAGCTTGGCGGCAGGGGGGTCTCAGCCCCAGCATTTT
TRBV7-2	TRBD1	.	TRBJ1-1	CASSLARQGAAFF	TGTGCCAGCAGCTTAGCGCGACAGGGGGCAGCTTTCTTT
TRBV2	.	.	TRBJ1-4	CASSSRTAPKMNEKLFF	TGTGCCAGCTCTTCCCGGACAGCCCCAAAGATGAATGAAAAACTGTTTTTT
TRBV6-5	.	.	TRBJ1-1	CASSDRFRGATEAFF	TGTGCCAGCAGCGACCGATTCCGGGGGGCCACTGAAGCTTTCTTT
TRBV6-5	.	once	TRBJ1-2	CASRLAATDNYGYTF	TGTGCCAGCAGACTAGCCGCGACAGACAACTATGGCTACACCTTC
TRBV7-9	.	.	TRBJ2-1	CASSLRVLTGIDEQFF	TGTGCCAGCAGCCTAAGGGTGCTGACAGGAATCGATGAGCAGTTCTTC
TRBV29-1	TRBD2	.	TRBJ2-5	CSVEPSSGRWGETQYF	TGCAGCGTTGAACCGAGTAGCGGGAGATGGGGGGAGACCCAGTACTTC
TRBV29-1	.	.	TRBJ1-2	CSVENRERGYTF	TGCAGCGTTGAAAACAGGGAACGAGGCTACACCTTC
TRBV2	TRBD1	.	TRBJ2-1	CASRGTGRYNEQFF	TGTGCCAGCAGGGGGACAGGGCGGTACAATGAGCAGTTCTTC
TRBV7-9	.	.	TRBJ2-7	CASSPRGISSYEQYF	TGTGCCAGCAGCCCTAGGGGAATCAGCTCCTACGAGCAGTACTTC
TRBV7-2	TRBD1	.	TRBJ2-5	CASSRSRQGWETQYF	TGTGCCAGCAGCCGCTCCCGACAGGGCTGGGAGACCCAGTACTTC
TRBV19	.	.	TRBJ2-7	CASSTGPTYEQYF	TGTGCCAGTAGTACGGGTCCCACCTACGAGCAGTACTTC
TRBV5-1	TRBD1	.	TRBJ1-5	CASSLGDRGDQPQHF	TGCGCCAGCAGCTTGGGGGACAGGGGGGATCAGCCCCAGCATTTT
TRBV24-1	TRBD1	.	TRBJ1-2	CATSDRGYGYTF	TGTGCCACCTCGGACAGGGGATATGGCTACACCTTC
TRBV5-4	TRBD2	.	TRBJ2-1	CASSLSPSGIGEQFF	TGTGCCAGCAGCCTATCCCCTAGCGGGATCGGAGAGCAGTTCTTC
TRBV5-1	TRBD1	.	TRBJ2-5	CASRPGQGARETQYF	TGCGCCAGCAGGCCCGGGCAGGGGGCGCGCGAGACCCAGTACTTC
TRBV5-6	.	.	TRBJ1-1	CASSIWTYRRNTEAFF	TGTGCCAGCAGCATATGGACATACCGAAGGAACACTGAAGCTTTCTTT
TRBV18	TRBD2	.	TRBJ2-1	CASSPRVAGAAYNEQFF	TGTGCCAGCTCACCCAGGGTAGCGGGGGCCGCATACAATGAGCAGTTCTTC
TRBV10-3	.	.	TRBJ2-3	CAISLTRTETDTQYF	TGTGCCATCAGCCTAACTAGGACGGAGACAGATACGCAGTATTTT
TRBV19	.	.	TRBJ1-1	CASIGARDTEAFF	TGTGCCAGTATTGGGGCAAGAGACACTGAAGCTTTCTTT
TRBV14	.	.	TRBJ2-7	CASSRKHPRDEQYF	TGTGCCAGCAGCCGGAAACACCCTCGGGACGAGCAGTACTTC
TRBV28	.	.	TRBJ1-5	CASGTGGSNQPQHF	TGTGCCAGTGGGACGGGGGGTAGCAATCAGCCCCAGCATTTT
TRBV2	.	.	TRBJ2-5	CASRGLGPPETQYF	TGTGCCAGCAGGGGGCTGGGCCCTCCAGAGACCCAGTACTTC
TRBV19	.	.	TRBJ1-4	CASSAPRVTGTGKLFF	TGTGCCAGTAGTGCACCCAGGGTTACAGGGACGGGAAAACTGTTTTTT
TRBV7-3	.	once	TRBJ2-3	CASSSNPGTDTQYF	TGTGCCAGCAGCTCTAATCCCGGCACAGATACGCAGTATTTT
TRBV2	.	.	TRBJ1-5	CASSGVSNQPQHF	TGTGCCAGTTCAGGGGTTTCCAATCAGCCCCAGCATTTT
TRBV5-1	.	.	TRBJ1-2	CASSLAEPYGYTF	TGCGCCAGCAGCTTGGCGGAGCCCTATGGCTACACCTTC